The table lists the clone carrying this TCR beta chain with many counts. Its cognate antigen is unknown. This sample was taken from a study of Graves' ophthalmopathy and Graves' hyperthyroidism. The overall study: Peripheral blood was obtained at first diagnosis, ahead of any treatment. Findings and caveats of the study: The model predicted ophthalmopathy progression with 70.59% sensitivity and approximately 72% specificity. The authors also found most expanded thyroid clonotypes above 0.001 frequency in blood.

Diagnosis used clinical symptoms, serum thyroxine, TRAb, thyroid ultrasound and orbital computed tomography. The V end was cut by 0 bases, the J end by 8 bases, with 11 bases between. Germline CDR1 reads LGHNA; CDR2 reads YSLEER. The CDR3 has 14 amino acids. As the template, RNA transcripts were used to amplify TCR beta CDR3 regions. HTBI primers served in a first-round RT-PCR, which a second-round multiplex PCR followed. MiXCR, run by TCRdb on the multiplex PCR reads, gives a single entry per CDR3 protein. The sample holds 400,000 to 500,000 distinct CDR3 sequences, roughly 21% seen once. This clonotype was sampled from a woman aged 18-35 years with stable Graves' hyperthyroidism. The V and J genes are TRBV4-3 and TRBJ1-5; possibly TRBD1 for D (5 bases). The source material was peripheral blood. CDR3 region: CASSQDGRAEPQHF. CDR3 DNA: TGCGCCAGCAGCCAAGATGGCAGGGCGGAGCCCCAGCATTTT.